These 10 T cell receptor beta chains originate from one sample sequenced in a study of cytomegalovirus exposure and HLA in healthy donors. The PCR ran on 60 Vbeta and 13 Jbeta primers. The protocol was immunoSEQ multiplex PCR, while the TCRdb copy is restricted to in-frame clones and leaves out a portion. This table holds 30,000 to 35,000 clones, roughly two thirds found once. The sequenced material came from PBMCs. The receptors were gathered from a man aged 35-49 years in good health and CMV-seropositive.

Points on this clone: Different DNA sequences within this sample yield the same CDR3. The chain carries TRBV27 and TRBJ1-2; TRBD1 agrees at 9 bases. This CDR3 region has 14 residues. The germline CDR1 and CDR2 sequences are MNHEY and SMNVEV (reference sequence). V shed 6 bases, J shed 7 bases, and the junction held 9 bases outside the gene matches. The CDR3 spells CASRSTGTGLGYTF. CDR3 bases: TGTGCCAGCAGGAGCACCGGGACAGGGCTTGGCTACACCTTC.

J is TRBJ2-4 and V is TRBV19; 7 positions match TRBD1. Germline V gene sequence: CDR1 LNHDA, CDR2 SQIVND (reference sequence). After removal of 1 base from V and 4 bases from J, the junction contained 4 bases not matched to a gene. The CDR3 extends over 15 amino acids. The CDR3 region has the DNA TGTGCCAGTAGTATAGGTCCGGGACAGAAAAACATTCAGTACTTC. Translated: CASSIGPGQKNIQYF.

CDR3: CASSSKPGTGEGTKNIQYF. CDR3 DNA: TGTGCCAGCAGCTCCAAACCAGGGACAGGGGAGGGAACCAAAAACATTCAGTACTTC. The chain joins TRBV7-2 to TRBJ2-4; TRBD1 matches 10 bases. V gave up 4 bases and J gave up 2 bases; unmatched junction bases: 14. CDR3 length: 19 amino acids. Looked up from germline, CDR1 is SGHTA and CDR2 is FQGNSA. The variable domain in full, completed from reference TRBV7-2 and TRBJ2-4, reads GAGVSQSPSNKVTEKGKDVELRCDPISGHTALYWYRQSLGQGLEFLIYFQGNSAPDKSGLPSDRFSAERTGGSVSTLTIQRTQQEDSAVYLCASSSKPGTGEGTKNIQYFGAGTRLSVL.

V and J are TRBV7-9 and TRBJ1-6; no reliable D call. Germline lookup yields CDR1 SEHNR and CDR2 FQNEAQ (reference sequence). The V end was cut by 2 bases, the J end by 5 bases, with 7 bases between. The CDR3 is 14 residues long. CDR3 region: CASSLWPNNSPLHF. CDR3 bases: TGTGCCAGCAGCTTATGGCCGAATAATTCACCCCTCCACTTT.

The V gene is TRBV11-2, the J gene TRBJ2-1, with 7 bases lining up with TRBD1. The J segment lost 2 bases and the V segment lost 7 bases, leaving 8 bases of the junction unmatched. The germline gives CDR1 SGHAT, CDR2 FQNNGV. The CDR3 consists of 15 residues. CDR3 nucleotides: TGTGCCAGCACCCTCACGGGACAGCCCTACAATGAGCAGTTCTTC. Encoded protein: CASTLTGQPYNEQFF.

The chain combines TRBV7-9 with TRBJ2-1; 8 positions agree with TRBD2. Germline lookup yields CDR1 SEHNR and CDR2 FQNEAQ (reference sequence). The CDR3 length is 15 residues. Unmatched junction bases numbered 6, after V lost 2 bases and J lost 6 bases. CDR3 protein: CASSLRRGVRNEQFF. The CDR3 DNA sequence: TGTGCCAGCAGCTTAAGGCGGGGGGTTCGCAATGAGCAGTTCTTC.

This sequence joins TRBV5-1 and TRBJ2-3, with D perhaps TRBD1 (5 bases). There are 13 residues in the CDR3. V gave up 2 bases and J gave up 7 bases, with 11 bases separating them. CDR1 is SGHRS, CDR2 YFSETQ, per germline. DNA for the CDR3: TGCGCCAGCAGCTTAAACCAGGGATATACGCAGTATTTT. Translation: CASSLNQGYTQYF.

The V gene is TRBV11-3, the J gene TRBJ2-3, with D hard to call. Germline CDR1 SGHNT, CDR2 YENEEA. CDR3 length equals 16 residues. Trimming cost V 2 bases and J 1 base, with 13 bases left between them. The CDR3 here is CASSLRSLLGTDTQYF. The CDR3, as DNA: TGTGCCAGCAGCTTACGGTCGCTATTGGGCACAGATACGCAGTATTTT.

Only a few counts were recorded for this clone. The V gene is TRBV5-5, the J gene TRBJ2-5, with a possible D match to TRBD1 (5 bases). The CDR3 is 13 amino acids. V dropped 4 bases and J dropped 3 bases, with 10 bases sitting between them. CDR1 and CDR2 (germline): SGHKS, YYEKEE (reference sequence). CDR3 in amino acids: CASSRTPEETQYF. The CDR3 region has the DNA TGTGCCAGCAGCCGGACACCCGAAGAGACCCAGTACTTC.

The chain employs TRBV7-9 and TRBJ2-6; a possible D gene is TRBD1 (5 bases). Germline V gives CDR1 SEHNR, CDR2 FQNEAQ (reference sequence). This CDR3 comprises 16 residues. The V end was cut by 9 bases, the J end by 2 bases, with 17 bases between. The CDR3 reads CARQDDVAPGANVLTF. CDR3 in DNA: TGTGCCAGACAGGACGATGTAGCCCCTGGGGCCAACGTCCTGACTTTC.